This note documents a single T cell receptor beta chain sequence. The data were obtained in a study of blood T cell repertoires in COVID-19. On the study more broadly: The samples span acute and convalescent COVID-19 from the United States, Italy and Spain. Nucleic acid was either cDNA or gDNA, and it came from T cells, B-cell-depleted T cells, or PBMCs.

The CDR3 runs 13 residues. Trimming stripped 2 bases from V and 3 bases from J, with 8 bases between. Looked up from germline, CDR1 is SGHAT and CDR2 is FQNNGV. Original methodology: The authors estimated nucleated cell counts from reference gene primer amplification. Profiled with immunoSEQ multiplex PCR; TCRdb holds only in-frame clones, not every one. V, J and clone size are those of that table, while D and trimming were read from the DNA. The repertoire includes about 210,000 clones, about 87% of them detected once, and about 1.8% sits in the top ten. This rearrangement joins TRBV11-2 to TRBJ2-7, with TRBD2 as a possible D gene (5 bases). Sequencing was carried out using peripheral blood. The clonotype was recovered from a man between 65 and 85 years old with acute or convalescent COVID-19. In DNA, the CDR3 is TGTGCCAGCAGCTTACCCCGGGGCTACGAGCAGTACTTC. This sequence encodes CASSLPRGYEQYF.